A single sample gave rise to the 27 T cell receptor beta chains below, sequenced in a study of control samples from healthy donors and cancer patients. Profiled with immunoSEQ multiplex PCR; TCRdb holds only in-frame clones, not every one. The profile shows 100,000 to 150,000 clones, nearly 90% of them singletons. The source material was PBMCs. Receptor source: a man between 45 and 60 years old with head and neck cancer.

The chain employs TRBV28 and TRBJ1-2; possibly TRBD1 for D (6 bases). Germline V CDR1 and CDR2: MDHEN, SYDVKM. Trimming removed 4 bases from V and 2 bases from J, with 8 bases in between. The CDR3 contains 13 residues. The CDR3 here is CASSSQGNYGYTF. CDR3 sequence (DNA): TGTGCCAGCAGTTCCCAGGGGAACTATGGCTACACCTTC.

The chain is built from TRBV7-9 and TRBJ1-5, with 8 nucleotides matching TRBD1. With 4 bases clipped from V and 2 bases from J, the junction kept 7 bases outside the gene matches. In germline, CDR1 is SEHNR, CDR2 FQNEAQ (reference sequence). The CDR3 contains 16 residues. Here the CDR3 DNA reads TGTGCCAGCAGCTCATTCCCGGGACAGGGCAATCAGCCCCAGCATTTT. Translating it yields CASSSFPGQGNQPQHF.

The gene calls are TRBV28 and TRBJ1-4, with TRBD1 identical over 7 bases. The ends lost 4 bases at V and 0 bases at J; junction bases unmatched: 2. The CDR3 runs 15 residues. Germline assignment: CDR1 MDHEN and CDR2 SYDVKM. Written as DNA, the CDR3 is TGTGCCAGCAGTTCCGGACAGGCAACTAATGAAAAACTGTTTTTT. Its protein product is CASSSGQATNEKLFF. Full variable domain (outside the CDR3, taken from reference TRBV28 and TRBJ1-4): DVKVTQSSRYLVKRTGEKVFLECVQDMDHENMFWYRQDPGLGLRLIYFSYDVKMKEKGDIPEGYSVSREKKERFSLILESASTNQTSMYLCASSSGQATNEKLFFGSGTQLSVL.

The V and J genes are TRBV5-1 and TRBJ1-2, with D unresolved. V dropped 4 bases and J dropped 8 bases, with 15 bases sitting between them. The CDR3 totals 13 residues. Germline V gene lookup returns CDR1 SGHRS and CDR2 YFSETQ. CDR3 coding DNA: TGCGCCAGCAGCGCGGACTGGGGATCAGGCTACACCTTC. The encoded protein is CASSADWGSGYTF.

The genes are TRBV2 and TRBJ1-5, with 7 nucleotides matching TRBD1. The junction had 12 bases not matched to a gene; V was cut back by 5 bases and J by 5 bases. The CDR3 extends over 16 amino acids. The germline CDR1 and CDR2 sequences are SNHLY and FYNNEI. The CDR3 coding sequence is TGTGCCAGCAGTCCAAGCCGGGACAGCTTATATCAGCCCCAGCATTTT. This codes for CASSPSRDSLYQPQHF.

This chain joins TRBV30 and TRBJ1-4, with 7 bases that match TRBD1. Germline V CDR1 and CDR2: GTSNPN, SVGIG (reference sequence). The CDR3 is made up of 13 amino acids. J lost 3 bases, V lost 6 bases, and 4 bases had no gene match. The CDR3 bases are TGTGCCTGCAAGGGGGCGGCTAATGAAAAACTGTTTTTT. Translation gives CACKGAANEKLFF.

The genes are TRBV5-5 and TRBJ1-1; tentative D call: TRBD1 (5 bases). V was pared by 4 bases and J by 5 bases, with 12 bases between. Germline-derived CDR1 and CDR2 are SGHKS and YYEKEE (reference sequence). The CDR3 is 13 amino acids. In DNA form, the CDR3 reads TGTGCCAGCAGCGACGGGTGGGGGACTGAAGCTTTCTTT. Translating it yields CASSDGWGTEAFF.

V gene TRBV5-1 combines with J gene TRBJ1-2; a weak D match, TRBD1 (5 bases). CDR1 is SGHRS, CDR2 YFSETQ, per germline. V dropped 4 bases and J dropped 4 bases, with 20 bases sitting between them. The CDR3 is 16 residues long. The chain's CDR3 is CASSPRGKGSPYGYTF. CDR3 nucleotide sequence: TGCGCCAGCAGCCCCCGGGGCAAGGGGTCTCCCTATGGCTACACCTTC.

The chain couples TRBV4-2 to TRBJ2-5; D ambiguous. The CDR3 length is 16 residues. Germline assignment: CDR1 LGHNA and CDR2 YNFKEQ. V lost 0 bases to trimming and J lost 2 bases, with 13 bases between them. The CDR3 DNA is TGTGCCAGCAGCCAAGATGGGGTCACGACGCAAGAGACCCAGTACTTC. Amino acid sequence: CASSQDGVTTQETQYF.

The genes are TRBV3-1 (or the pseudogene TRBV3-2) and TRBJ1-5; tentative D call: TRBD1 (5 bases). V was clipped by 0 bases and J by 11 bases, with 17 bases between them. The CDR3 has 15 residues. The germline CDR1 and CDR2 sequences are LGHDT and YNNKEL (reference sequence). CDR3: CASSQDIGGVRAQHF. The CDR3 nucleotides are TGTGCCAGCAGCCAAGATATAGGAGGGGTTAGGGCCCAGCATTTT.

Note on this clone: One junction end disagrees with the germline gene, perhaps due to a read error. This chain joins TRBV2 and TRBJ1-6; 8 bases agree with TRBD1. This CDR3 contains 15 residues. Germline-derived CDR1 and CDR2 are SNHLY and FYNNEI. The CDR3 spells CASREEDRDDSPLHF. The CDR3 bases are TGTGCCAGCAGAGAAGAGGACAGGGATGATTCACCCCTCCACTTT.

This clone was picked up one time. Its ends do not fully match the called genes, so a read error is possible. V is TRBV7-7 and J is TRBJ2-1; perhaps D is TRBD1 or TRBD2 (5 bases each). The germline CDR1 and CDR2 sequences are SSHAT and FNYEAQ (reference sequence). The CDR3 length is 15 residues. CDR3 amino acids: CASSRGPSSYNEQFF. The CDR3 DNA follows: TGTGCTAGCAGCCGGGGACCGAGCTCCTACAATGAGCAGTTCTTC.

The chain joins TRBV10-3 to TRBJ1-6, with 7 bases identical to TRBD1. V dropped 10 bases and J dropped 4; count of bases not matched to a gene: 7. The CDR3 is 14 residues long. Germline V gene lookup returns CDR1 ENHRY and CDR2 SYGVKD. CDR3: CATKPGQYNSPLHF. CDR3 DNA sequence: TGTGCCACAAAACCGGGACAGTATAATTCACCCCTCCACTTT.

The CDR3 DNA reads TGTGCCAGCTCACCTGCGTCGAGAGGCTACGAGCAGTACTTC. Amino acid sequence: CASSPASRGYEQYF. J is TRBJ2-7 and V is TRBV18; D not resolved. The length of the CDR3 is 14 residues. V was shortened by 3 bases and J by 3 bases, with 12 bases between the two germline ends. The germline V gene encodes CDR1 KGHSH and CDR2 LQKENI.

The CDR3 DNA is TGTGCCAGCAGGCGGAGCACAGATACGCAGTATTTT. It encodes CASRRSTDTQYF. This chain joins TRBV2 and TRBJ2-3, with unresolved D. CDR3 length: 12 amino acids. CDR1 and CDR2 (germline): SNHLY, FYNNEI. V lost 6 bases, J lost 0 bases, and 4 bases lay in between.

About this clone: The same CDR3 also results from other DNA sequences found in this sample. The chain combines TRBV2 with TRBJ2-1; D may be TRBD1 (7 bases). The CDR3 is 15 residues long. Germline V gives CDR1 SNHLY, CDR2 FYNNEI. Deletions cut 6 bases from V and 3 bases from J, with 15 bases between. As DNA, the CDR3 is TGTGCCAGCAGGCTTGCAGGGGGGCTCTACAATGAGCAGTTCTTC. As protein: CASRLAGGLYNEQFF.

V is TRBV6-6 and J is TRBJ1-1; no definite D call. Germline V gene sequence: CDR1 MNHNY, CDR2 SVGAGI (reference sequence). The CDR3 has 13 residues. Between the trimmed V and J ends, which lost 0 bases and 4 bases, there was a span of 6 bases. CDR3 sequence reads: CASSYSNPTEAFF. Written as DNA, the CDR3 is TGTGCCAGCAGTTACTCGAATCCCACTGAAGCTTTCTTT.

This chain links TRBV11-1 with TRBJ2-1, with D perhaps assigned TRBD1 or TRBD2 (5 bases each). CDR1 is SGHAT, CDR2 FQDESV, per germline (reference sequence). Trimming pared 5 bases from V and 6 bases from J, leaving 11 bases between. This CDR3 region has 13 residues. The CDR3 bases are TGTGCCAGCAGCAACCCGGGGCCCAATGAGCAGTTCTTC. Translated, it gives CASSNPGPNEQFF.

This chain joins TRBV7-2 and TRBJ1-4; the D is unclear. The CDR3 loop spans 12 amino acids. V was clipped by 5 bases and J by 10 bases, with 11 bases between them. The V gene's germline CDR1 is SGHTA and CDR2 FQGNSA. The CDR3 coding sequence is TGTGCCAGCAGCCACAGCGAGGGAAAACTGTTTTTT. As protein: CASSHSEGKLFF. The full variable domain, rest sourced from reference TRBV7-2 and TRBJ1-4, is GAGVSQSPSNKVTEKGKDVELRCDPISGHTALYWYRQSLGQGLEFLIYFQGNSAPDKSGLPSDRFSAERTGGSVSTLTIQRTQQEDSAVYLCASSHSEGKLFFGSGTQLSVL.

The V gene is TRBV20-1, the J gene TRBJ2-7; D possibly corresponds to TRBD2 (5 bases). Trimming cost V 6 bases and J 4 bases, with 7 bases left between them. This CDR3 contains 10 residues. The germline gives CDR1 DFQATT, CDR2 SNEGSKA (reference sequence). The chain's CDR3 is CSAGEYEQYF. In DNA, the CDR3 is TGCAGTGCCGGGGAGTACGAGCAGTACTTC.

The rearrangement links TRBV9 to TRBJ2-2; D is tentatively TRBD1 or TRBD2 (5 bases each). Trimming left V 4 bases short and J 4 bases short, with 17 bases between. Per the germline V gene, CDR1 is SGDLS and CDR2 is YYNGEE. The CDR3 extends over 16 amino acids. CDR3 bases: TGTGCCAGCAGCTCCCCGAGGGGACGGACCACCGGGGAGCTGTTTTTT. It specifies CASSSPRGRTTGELFF.

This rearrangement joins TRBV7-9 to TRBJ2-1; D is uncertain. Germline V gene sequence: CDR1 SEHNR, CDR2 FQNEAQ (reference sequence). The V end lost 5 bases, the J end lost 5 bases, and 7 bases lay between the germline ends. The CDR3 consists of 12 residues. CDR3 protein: CASSGENNEQFF. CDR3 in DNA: TGTGCCAGCAGCGGAGAAAACAATGAGCAGTTCTTC. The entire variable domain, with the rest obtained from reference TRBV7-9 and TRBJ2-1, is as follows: DTGVSQNPRHKITKRGQNVTFRCDPISEHNRLYWYRQTLGQGPEFLTYFQNEAQLEKSRLLSDRFSAERPKGSFSTLEIQRTEQGDSAMYLCASSGENNEQFFGPGTRLTVL.

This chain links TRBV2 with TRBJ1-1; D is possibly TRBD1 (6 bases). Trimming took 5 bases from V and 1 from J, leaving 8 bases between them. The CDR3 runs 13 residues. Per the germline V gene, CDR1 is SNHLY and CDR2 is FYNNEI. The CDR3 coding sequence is TGTGCCAGCAGTCAGGGGAGGAACACTGAAGCTTTCTTT. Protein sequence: CASSQGRNTEAFF. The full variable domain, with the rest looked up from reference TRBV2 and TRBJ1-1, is EPEVTQTPSHQVTQMGQEVILRCVPISNHLYFYWYRQILGQKVEFLVSFYNNEISEKSEIFDDQFSVERPDGSNFTLKIRSTKLEDSAMYFCASSQGRNTEAFFGQGTRLTVV.

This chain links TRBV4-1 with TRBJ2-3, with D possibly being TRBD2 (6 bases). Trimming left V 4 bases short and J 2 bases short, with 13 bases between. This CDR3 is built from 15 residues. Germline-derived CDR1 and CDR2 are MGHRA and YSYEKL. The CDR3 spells CASSLVAEHTDTQYF. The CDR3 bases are TGCGCCAGCAGCCTGGTAGCGGAGCACACAGATACGCAGTATTTT.

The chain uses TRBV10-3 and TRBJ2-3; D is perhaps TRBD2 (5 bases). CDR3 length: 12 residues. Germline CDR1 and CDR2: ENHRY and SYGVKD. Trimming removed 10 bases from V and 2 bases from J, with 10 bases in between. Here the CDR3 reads CASSLVTDTQYF. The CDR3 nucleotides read TGTGCCAGTTCACTAGTCACAGATACGCAGTATTTT.

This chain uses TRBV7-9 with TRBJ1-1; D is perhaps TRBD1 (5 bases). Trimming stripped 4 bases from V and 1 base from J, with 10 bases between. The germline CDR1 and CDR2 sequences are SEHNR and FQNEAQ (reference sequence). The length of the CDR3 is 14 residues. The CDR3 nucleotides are TGTGCCAGCAGCTCGGGACTTTGGAACACTGAAGCTTTCTTT. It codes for CASSSGLWNTEAFF.

The CDR3 DNA sequence: TGTGCCACCAGTGGGCTCGGACTAGCGGGATCAGAGACCCAGTACTTC. This gives the protein CATSGLGLAGSETQYF. The chain employs TRBV24-1 and TRBJ2-5; 12 nucleotides match TRBD2. The CDR3 contains 16 residues. The V gene end was trimmed by 5 bases and the J gene end by 4 bases; junction bases not matched to a gene: 7. Germline V lookup: CDR1 KGHDR, CDR2 SFDVKD.